This passage covers 27 T cell receptor beta chains from one sample sequenced in a study of blood T cell repertoires in COVID-19. Using immunoSEQ multiplex PCR, the repertoire was profiled, and TCRdb retains in-frame clones only, with some absent. The data contain hundreds of thousands of clones, 65% to 90% of them singletons. The specimen sequenced was peripheral blood. Receptor source: a woman in her sixties with COVID-19, enrolled during active disease.

The chain is built from TRBV9 and TRBJ1-1; D is unresolved. This CDR3 spans 13 amino acids. Germline V lookup: CDR1 SGDLS, CDR2 YYNGEE. The V end was cut by 2 bases, the J end by 4 bases, with 9 bases between. CDR3 sequence reads: CASSVLSGTEAFF. The CDR3 DNA sequence: TGTGCCAGCAGCGTCCTTTCGGGCACTGAAGCTTTCTTT.

The V gene is TRBV5-4, the J gene TRBJ1-2, with 8 bases lining up with TRBD1. From germline, CDR1 is SGHNT and CDR2 YYREEE (reference sequence). The junction had 13 bases not matched to a gene; V was cut back by 4 bases and J by 5 bases. This CDR3 has 16 residues. The CDR3 region is CASSQYQTGGLYGYTF. The CDR3 coding sequence is TGTGCCAGCAGCCAGTACCAAACAGGGGGACTTTATGGCTACACCTTC.

The rearrangement uses TRBV28 and TRBJ1-2, with 8 bases matching TRBD1. CDR3 size: 13 residues. Germline CDR1 and CDR2: MDHEN and SYDVKM. The junction had 4 bases not matched to a gene; V was cut back by 8 bases and J by 2 bases. The CDR3 is CASLRTGNYGYTF. CDR3 coding DNA: TGTGCCAGCCTCAGGACAGGGAACTATGGCTACACCTTC.

The chain carries TRBV25-1 and TRBJ2-5, with 12 bases lining up with TRBD1. The V and J ends lost 4 bases and 5 bases, in that order; junction bases with no gene match: 11. The CDR3 runs 17 residues. CDR1 and CDR2 (germline): MGHDK, SYGVNS. The CDR3 spells CASSALPGQGALETQYF. CDR3 in DNA: TGTGCCAGCAGTGCCTTACCGGGACAGGGGGCTCTTGAGACCCAGTACTTC.

Written as DNA, the CDR3 is TGCAGTGCTAGTCCTAGCGGGTCAAGCTCCTACGAGCAGTACTTC. Its protein is CSASPSGSSSYEQYF. The rearrangement links TRBV20-1 to TRBJ2-7; TRBD2 matches at 8 bases. With 3 bases clipped from V and 0 bases from J, the junction kept 7 bases outside the gene matches. The CDR3 runs to 15 residues. The V gene's germline CDR1 is DFQATT and CDR2 SNEGSKA (reference sequence).

The chain couples TRBV2 to TRBJ1-2, with D hard to call. The germline V gene has CDR1 SNHLY and CDR2 FYNNEI. The V end was cut by 2 bases, the J end by 5 bases, with 15 bases between. CDR3 size: 15 residues. The CDR3 region has the DNA TGTGCCAGCAGTGAAATGTCCCTAGGAAGGTATGGCTACACCTTC. Translating gives CASSEMSLGRYGYTF. The full variable domain, rest sourced from reference TRBV2 and TRBJ1-2, is EPEVTQTPSHQVTQMGQEVILRCVPISNHLYFYWYRQILGQKVEFLVSFYNNEISEKSEIFDDQFSVERPDGSNFTLKIRSTKLEDSAMYFCASSEMSLGRYGYTFGSGTRLTVV.

The CDR3 DNA sequence: TGTGCCAGCAGTTATCAGTTAACGGGAGGCTACACCTTC. Translating gives CASSYQLTGGYTF. The rearrangement links TRBV6-5 to TRBJ1-2; D unresolved. V was pared by 3 bases and J by 8 bases, with 13 bases between. Germline CDR1 reads MNHEY; CDR2 reads SVGAGI. The CDR3 has 13 amino acids.

Only one count was recorded for this clone. V usage is TRBV7-2 and J usage is TRBJ2-1, with 7 bases lining up with TRBD1. The germline gives CDR1 SGHTA, CDR2 FQGNSA. V shed 4 bases and J 7 bases; nucleotides not matched to a gene: 7. This CDR3 is 14 amino acids long. The chain's CDR3 is CASSSGLTGNEQFF. For the CDR3, the DNA is TGTGCCAGCAGCTCCGGCTTGACAGGGAATGAGCAGTTCTTC.

The J gene is TRBJ2-4, the V gene TRBV30; the D gene is possibly TRBD1 (5 bases). CDR1 and CDR2 from the germline V gene are GTSNPN and SVGIG (reference sequence). The ends were cut back, 0 bases at V and 5 bases at J, with 8 bases in the middle. CDR3 length: 13 residues. The chain's CDR3 is CAWSVGRENIQYF. The CDR3 nucleotides read TGTGCCTGGAGTGTAGGCAGGGAAAACATTCAGTACTTC.

The rearrangement joins TRBV13 to TRBJ1-3; the D gene is possibly TRBD1 (6 bases). Trimming left V 6 bases short and J 4 bases short, with 13 bases between. The germline gives CDR1 PRHDT, CDR2 FYEKMQ (reference sequence). The CDR3 consists of 14 residues. This chain's CDR3 is CASRITGIGNTIYF. CDR3 DNA sequence: TGTGCCAGCAGGATTACAGGGATCGGAAACACCATATATTTT.

This sequence joins TRBV30 and TRBJ1-2; 9 nucleotides line up with TRBD1. V was clipped by 4 bases and J by 6 bases; unmatched bases: 6. The CDR3 is 13 residues long. CDR1 and CDR2 from the germline V gene are GTSNPN and SVGIG (reference sequence). The CDR3 protein is CAWTPGTGNGYTF. The CDR3 DNA sequence: TGTGCCTGGACCCCCGGGACAGGGAATGGCTACACCTTC.

The chain carries TRBV10-3 and TRBJ1-1; no reliable D call. CDR1 ENHRY and CDR2 SYGVKD come from the germline V gene. The CDR3 is 13 amino acids. The V end lost 6 bases, the J end lost 5 bases, and 13 bases lay between the germline ends. CDR3 in amino acids: CAIRVTPGTEAFF. The CDR3 bases are TGTGCCATCAGAGTTACTCCCGGGACTGAAGCTTTCTTT.

The rearrangement links TRBV7-8 to TRBJ2-3; the D is unclear. CDR3 length: 13 residues. With 3 bases removed from V and 1 base from J, the gap between germline ends came to 5 bases. Germline V CDR1 and CDR2: SGHVS, FQNEAQ. The CDR3 here is CASSFLRTDTQYF. The CDR3 DNA sequence: TGTGCCAGCAGCTTTCTACGCACAGATACGCAGTATTTT. The full variable domain, completed using reference TRBV7-8 and TRBJ2-3, is GAGVSQSPRYKVAKRGQDVALRCDPISGHVSLFWYQQALGQGPEFLTYFQNEAQLDKSGLPSDRFFAERPEGSVSTLKIQRTQQEDSAVYLCASSFLRTDTQYFGPGTRLTVL.

The chain carries TRBV5-1 and TRBJ2-2; no clear D. The germline V gene encodes CDR1 SGHRS and CDR2 YFSETQ. The V end was cut by 2 bases, the J end by 0 bases, with 8 bases between. CDR3 size: 15 residues. Written as DNA, the CDR3 is TGCGCCAGCAGCTTTCGGAGCCCGAACACCGGGGAGCTGTTTTTT. Amino acids: CASSFRSPNTGELFF.

The CDR3 here is CASRRYVGTLSYEQYF. CDR3 in DNA: TGTGCCAGCAGACGATATGTTGGGACATTATCCTACGAGCAGTACTTC. The chain couples TRBV5-6 to TRBJ2-7; D might be TRBD1 (6 bases). CDR3 length: 16 amino acids. Germline CDR1 reads SGHDT; CDR2 reads YYEEEE. The V end was cut by 5 bases, the J end by 1 base, with 19 bases between.

The chain recombines TRBV7-7 with TRBJ2-5; 8 positions match TRBD1. This CDR3 contains 14 residues. Germline V gene lookup returns CDR1 SSHAT and CDR2 FNYEAQ (reference sequence). V was pared by 5 bases and J by 5 bases, with 7 bases of the junction left unmatched. CDR3 in amino acids: CASSEDRGGETQYF. The CDR3 DNA reads TGTGCCAGCAGCGAAGACAGGGGTGGGGAGACCCAGTACTTC.

The CDR3 DNA reads as TGTGCCAGCAGCCGCGAAGGGGGAGGAAACACCATATATTTT. The encoded protein is CASSREGGGNTIYF. V is TRBV3-1 (or the pseudogene TRBV3-2) and J is TRBJ1-3, with a possible D match to TRBD1 (6 bases). This CDR3 comprises 14 residues. V was trimmed by 4 bases and J by 4 bases, leaving 11 bases between them. The V gene's germline CDR1 is LGHDT and CDR2 YNNKEL (reference sequence).

The chain carries TRBV10-1 and TRBJ1-2, with D perhaps TRBD1 (6 bases). CDR1 is WNHNN and CDR2 is SYGVQD in the germline V gene (reference sequence). The CDR3 is made up of 14 amino acids. The V and J ends lost 4 bases and 4 bases respectively, with 13 bases between them. The chain's CDR3 is CASSGPTGSYGYTF. CDR3 nucleotide sequence: TGCGCCAGCAGTGGACCTACAGGGAGCTATGGCTACACCTTC.

The V gene is TRBV2, the J gene TRBJ1-5; TRBD1 is a possible D gene (6 bases). This CDR3 spans 13 amino acids. Germline V lookup: CDR1 SNHLY, CDR2 FYNNEI. V was cut by 4 bases and J by 6 bases, with 10 bases left in between. CDR3 protein: CASSVQGSQPQHF. The CDR3 DNA sequence: TGTGCCAGCAGTGTCCAGGGGAGTCAGCCCCAGCATTTT.

The chain carries TRBV11-3 and TRBJ2-7; no firm D call. This CDR3 spans 14 amino acids. Trimming took off 0 bases at V and 3 bases at J, with 9 bases between the two ends. The germline V gene encodes CDR1 SGHNT and CDR2 YENEEA. The DNA of the CDR3 is TGTGCCAGCAGCTTAGATGGAGAAAGCTACGAGCAGTACTTC. Its protein product is CASSLDGESYEQYF.

The chain has TRBV4-1 and TRBJ1-4; D perhaps matches TRBD1 (5 bases). Germline V gives CDR1 MGHRA, CDR2 YSYEKL. This CDR3 has 15 residues. Trimming removed 4 bases at V and 4 bases at J, with 13 bases between. The CDR3 here is CASSRQGRYNEKLFF. The CDR3 DNA sequence: TGCGCCAGCAGCCGTCAGGGTCGGTATAATGAAAAACTGTTTTTT.

The chain uses TRBV4-1 and TRBJ2-5; 10 bases match TRBD2. The CDR3 sequence is 20 residues long. V lost 0 bases, J lost 5 bases, and 18 bases stayed unmatched. Germline-derived CDR1 and CDR2 are MGHRA and YSYEKL. CDR3 sequence: CASSQDSIREASGGLETQYF. As DNA, the CDR3 is TGCGCCAGCAGCCAAGATTCTATCCGGGAGGCTAGCGGGGGACTGGAGACCCAGTACTTC.

J is TRBJ2-7 and V is TRBV7-3; 8 positions match TRBD1. The CDR3 has 15 residues. V was pared by 3 bases and J by 2 bases, with 6 bases of the junction left unmatched. Germline CDR1 is SGHTA and CDR2 is FQGTGA. The CDR3 loop reads CASSFTGTGPYEQYF. The CDR3 DNA is TGTGCCAGCAGCTTCACCGGGACAGGACCCTACGAGCAGTACTTC. Filled out from reference TRBV7-3 and TRBJ2-7, the complete variable domain reads GAGVSQTPSNKVTEKGKYVELRCDPISGHTALYWYRQSLGQGPEFLIYFQGTGAADDSGLPNDRFFAVRPEGSVSTLKIQRTERGDSAVYLCASSFTGTGPYEQYFGPGTRLTVT.

A few counts support this clone. V gene TRBV29-1 combines with J gene TRBJ1-1; D is unresolved. The V end was cut by 4 bases, the J end by 0 bases, with 6 bases between. The CDR3 runs 12 residues. In germline, CDR1 is SQVTM, CDR2 ANQGSEA. The CDR3 region has the DNA TGCAGCGTTGCACAGATGAACACTGAAGCTTTCTTT. Translated, it gives CSVAQMNTEAFF.

The chain employs TRBV19 and TRBJ1-2; 8 bases map to TRBD1. Trimming at V came to 9 bases and at J to 3 bases, leaving 6 bases not matched to a gene. The V gene's germline CDR1 is LNHDA and CDR2 SQIVND (reference sequence). The CDR3 length is 13 residues. Written as DNA, the CDR3 is TGTGCCAGCGGCACAGGGGGGTACTATGGCTACACCTTC. Amino acids: CASGTGGYYGYTF.

The chain carries TRBV27 and TRBJ1-1; D call uncertain. CDR1 is MNHEY, CDR2 SMNVEV, per germline (reference sequence). V lost 7 bases and J 5 bases, leaving 11 bases between the germline ends. CDR3 length equals 12 residues. The CDR3 here is CASKGGGTEAFF. CDR3 nucleotides: TGTGCCAGCAAGGGTGGAGGGACTGAAGCTTTCTTT.

The rearrangement uses TRBV19 and TRBJ1-2, with D possibly TRBD1 on 6 matching bases. V was cut by 10 bases and J by 4 bases, with 10 bases left in between. The V gene's germline CDR1 is LNHDA and CDR2 SQIVND (reference sequence). The CDR3 sequence is 11 residues long. CDR3 coding DNA: TGTGCCACCTCGACAGGCTATGGCTACACCTTC. This translates into CATSTGYGYTF.